This is a list of T cell receptor beta chains from one sample in a study of vaccination and CD4 T cells after COVID-19. Their recognized antigens are unknown. TCRdb redid the calling of the PCR reads with MiXCR, one entry per CDR3 protein. The sample includes several thousand distinct CDR3 sequences, 33% of them seen just once. The sample was CD4+ T cells from blood, cultured in vitro. These receptors came from a human donor in good health. Each CDR3 is given with its conserved first and last residue. The order of the fields is D gene, V gene, CDR3 protein. D genes are given only for firm matches.

D gene: .; V gene: TRBV28; CDR3 protein: CASSLSGQETQYF
D gene: .; V gene: TRBV7-8; CDR3 protein: CASSLTPLRGVSGAQYF
D gene: .; V gene: TRBV12-3/TRBV12-4; CDR3 protein: CASSLSQLQGGTEAFF
D gene: .; V gene: TRBV2; CDR3 protein: CASSEWLTQPQHF
D gene: .; V gene: TRBV27; CDR3 protein: CASSLSGQGKAFF
D gene: .; V gene: TRBV20-1; CDR3 protein: CSAESSQTYEQYF
D gene: .; V gene: TRBV4-3; CDR3 protein: CASSQVSEASPLRF
D gene: .; V gene: TRBV7-9; CDR3 protein: CASSPGGPVYF
D gene: TRBD2; V gene: TRBV24-1; CDR3 protein: CATSPSGSYNEQFF
D gene: TRBD1; V gene: TRBV7-9; CDR3 protein: CASSTGQGLFSYGYTF
D gene: TRBD2; V gene: TRBV27; CDR3 protein: CASSSPRIVSGRAGHF
D gene: TRBD2; V gene: TRBV9; CDR3 protein: CASSVGLGQGGETQYF
D gene: .; V gene: TRBV10-2; CDR3 protein: CASSDSPMGEQFF
D gene: TRBD1; V gene: TRBV24-1; CDR3 protein: CATSDRGQGAHYGYTF
D gene: TRBD1; V gene: TRBV5-1; CDR3 protein: CASSLSGGDGYTF
D gene: .; V gene: TRBV29-1; CDR3 protein: CSVEDRRSYEQYF
D gene: .; V gene: TRBV7-2; CDR3 protein: CASSLYSPLTEAGTQYF
D gene: .; V gene: TRBV28; CDR3 protein: CASSLYVGAAINSPLHF
D gene: .; V gene: TRBV5-8; CDR3 protein: CASSSKQPQHF
D gene: .; V gene: TRBV7-2; CDR3 protein: CASSLVSIPTYEQYF
D gene: .; V gene: TRBV6-2/TRBV6-3; CDR3 protein: CASSATASTYRNQPQHF
D gene: .; V gene: TRBV27; CDR3 protein: CASKSGSRQETQYF
D gene: .; V gene: TRBV6-2/TRBV6-3; CDR3 protein: CASSYSGGGTEAFF
D gene: .; V gene: TRBV2; CDR3 protein: CASSTGFGTEAFF
D gene: .; V gene: TRBV12-2; CDR3 protein: CASRTDRTLNTEAFF
D gene: TRBD1; V gene: TRBV5-4; CDR3 protein: CASSPRDRGQVGELFF
D gene: .; V gene: TRBV4-2; CDR3 protein: CASSLSRGAEGTQYF
D gene: .; V gene: TRBV20-1; CDR3 protein: CSAPEGRTTDTQYF
D gene: TRBD2; V gene: TRBV2; CDR3 protein: CASSTLGLAATDTQYF
D gene: TRBD2; V gene: TRBV28; CDR3 protein: CASSFLSGIYNEQFF
D gene: TRBD1; V gene: TRBV5-1; CDR3 protein: CASSREGDSTQPQHF
D gene: TRBD1; V gene: TRBV28; CDR3 protein: CASSTTGPNYGYTF
D gene: .; V gene: TRBV20-1; CDR3 protein: CSARDGKKETQYF
D gene: TRBD1; V gene: TRBV19; CDR3 protein: CASSKPTGWLAGELFF
D gene: TRBD2; V gene: TRBV7-9; CDR3 protein: CASSFPRLADSTDTQYF
D gene: TRBD1; V gene: TRBV6-5; CDR3 protein: CASSYPGPGQGAYEQYF
D gene: .; V gene: TRBV5-1; CDR3 protein: CASSLDGGGGYTF
D gene: .; V gene: TRBV7-2; CDR3 protein: CASSLDTGRVNQPQHF
D gene: .; V gene: TRBV6-5; CDR3 protein: CASSYPRGGEDSPLHF
D gene: TRBD1; V gene: TRBV6-1; CDR3 protein: CASTMDRGVNEKLFF